The present entry profiles one TCR beta chain with its context. CDR3 length: 16 residues. Germline lookup yields CDR1 SGHAT and CDR2 FQDESV (reference sequence). Trimming at V came to 3 bases and at J to 4 bases, leaving 9 bases not matched to a gene. This sample stems from a study of blood T cell repertoires in COVID-19. For the study at large: Sites across the United States, Italy and Spain contributed samples from acute and convalescent COVID-19. T cells, B-cell-depleted T cells, or PBMCs supplied cDNA or gDNA.

Under the authors' procedure: Estimates of nucleated cell counts were drawn from the amplification of reference gene primers. Profiling relied on immunoSEQ multiplex PCR, and the TCRdb table lists in-frame clones only, not all of them. D and trimming were read from the DNA, whereas the V and J calls and clone size are those reported in that table. This sample has around 97,000 clones; approximately 90% occur once, and the top ten carry over 15%. This clonotype originated in a human donor in a cohort sampled during active COVID-19. What was sequenced was peripheral blood. The chain couples TRBV11-1 to TRBJ2-1, with TRBD1 matching 7 bases. The CDR3 region is CASSLYAQGQYNEQFF. Written as DNA, the CDR3 is TGTGCCAGCAGCTTGTATGCACAGGGGCAATACAATGAGCAGTTCTTC. Combining the CDR3 with reference TRBV11-1 and TRBJ2-1 gives the whole variable domain EAEVAQSPRYKITEKSQAVAFWCDPISGHATLYWYRQILGQGPELLVQFQDESVVDDSQLPKDRFSAERLKGVDSTLKIQPAELGDSAMYLCASSLYAQGQYNEQFFGPGTRLTVL.